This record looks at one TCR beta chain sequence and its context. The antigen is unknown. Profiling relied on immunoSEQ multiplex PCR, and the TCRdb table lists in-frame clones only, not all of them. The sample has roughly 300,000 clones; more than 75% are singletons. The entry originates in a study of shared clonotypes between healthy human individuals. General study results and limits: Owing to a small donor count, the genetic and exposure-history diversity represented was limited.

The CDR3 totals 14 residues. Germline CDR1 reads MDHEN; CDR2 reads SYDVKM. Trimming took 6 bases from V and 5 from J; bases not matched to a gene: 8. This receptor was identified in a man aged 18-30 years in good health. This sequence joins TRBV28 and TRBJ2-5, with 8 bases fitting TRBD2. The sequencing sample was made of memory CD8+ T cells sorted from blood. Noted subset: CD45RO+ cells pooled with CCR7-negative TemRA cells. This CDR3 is CASSRPVAGETQYF. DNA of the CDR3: TGTGCCAGCAGCCGCCCGGTAGCGGGGGAGACCCAGTACTTC.